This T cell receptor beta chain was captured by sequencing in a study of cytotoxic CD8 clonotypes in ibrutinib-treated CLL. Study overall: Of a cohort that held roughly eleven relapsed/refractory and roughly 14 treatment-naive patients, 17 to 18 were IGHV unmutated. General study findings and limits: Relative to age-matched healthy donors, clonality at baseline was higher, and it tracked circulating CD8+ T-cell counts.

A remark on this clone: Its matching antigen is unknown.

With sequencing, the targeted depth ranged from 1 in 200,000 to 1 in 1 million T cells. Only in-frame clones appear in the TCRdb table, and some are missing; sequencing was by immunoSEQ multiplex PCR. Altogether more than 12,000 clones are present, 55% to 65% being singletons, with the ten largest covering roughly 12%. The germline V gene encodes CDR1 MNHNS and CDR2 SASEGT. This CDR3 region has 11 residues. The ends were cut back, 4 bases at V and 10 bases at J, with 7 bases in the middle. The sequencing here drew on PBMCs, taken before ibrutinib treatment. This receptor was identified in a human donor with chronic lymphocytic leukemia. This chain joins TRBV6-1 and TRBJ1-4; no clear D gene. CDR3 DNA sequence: TGTGCCAGCAGTGGGAGTCGAAAACTGTTTTTT. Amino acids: CASSGSRKLFF.